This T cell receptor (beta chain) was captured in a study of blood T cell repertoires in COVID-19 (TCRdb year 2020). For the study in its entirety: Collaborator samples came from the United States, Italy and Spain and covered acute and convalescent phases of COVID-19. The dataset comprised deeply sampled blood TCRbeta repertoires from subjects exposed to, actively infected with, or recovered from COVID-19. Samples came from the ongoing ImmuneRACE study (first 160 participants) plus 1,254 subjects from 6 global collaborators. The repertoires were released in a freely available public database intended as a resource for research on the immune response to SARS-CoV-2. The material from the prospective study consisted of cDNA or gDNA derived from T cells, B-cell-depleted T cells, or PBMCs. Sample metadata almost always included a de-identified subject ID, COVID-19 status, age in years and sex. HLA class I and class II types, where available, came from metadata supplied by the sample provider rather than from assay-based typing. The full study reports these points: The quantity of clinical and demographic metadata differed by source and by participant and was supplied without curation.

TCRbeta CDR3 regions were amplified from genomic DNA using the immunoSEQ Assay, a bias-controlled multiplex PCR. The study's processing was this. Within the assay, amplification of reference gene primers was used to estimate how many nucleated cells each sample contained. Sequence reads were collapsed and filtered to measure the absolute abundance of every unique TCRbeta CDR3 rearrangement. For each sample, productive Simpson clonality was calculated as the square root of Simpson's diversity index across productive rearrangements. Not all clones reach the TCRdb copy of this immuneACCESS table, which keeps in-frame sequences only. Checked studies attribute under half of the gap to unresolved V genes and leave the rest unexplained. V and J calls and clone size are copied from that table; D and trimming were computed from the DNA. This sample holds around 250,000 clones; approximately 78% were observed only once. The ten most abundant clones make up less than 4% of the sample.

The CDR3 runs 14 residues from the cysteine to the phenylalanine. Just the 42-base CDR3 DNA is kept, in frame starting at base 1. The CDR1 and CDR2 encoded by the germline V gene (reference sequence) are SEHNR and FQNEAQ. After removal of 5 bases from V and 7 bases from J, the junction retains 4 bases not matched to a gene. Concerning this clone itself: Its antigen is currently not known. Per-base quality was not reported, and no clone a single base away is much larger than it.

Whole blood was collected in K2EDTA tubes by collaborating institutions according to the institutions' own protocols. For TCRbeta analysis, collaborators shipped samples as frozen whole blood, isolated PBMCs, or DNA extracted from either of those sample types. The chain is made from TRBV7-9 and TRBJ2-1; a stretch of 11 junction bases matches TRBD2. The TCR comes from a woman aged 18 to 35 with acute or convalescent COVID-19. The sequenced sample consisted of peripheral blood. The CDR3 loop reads CASSRGLAENEQFF. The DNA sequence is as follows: TGTGCCAGCAGCCGGGGACTAGCGGAAAATGAGCAGTTCTTC.